This T cell receptor (beta chain) emerged from a study of shared clonotypes between healthy human individuals. General study results and limits: A few donors had around 5% of their naive CD4 clonotypes in common. Memory subsets generally showed lower estimated richness than naive subsets.

CD4+ cells yielded CD45RA+ naive and CD45RA-negative memory subsets. The assay was run at deep level. Here immunoSEQ multiplex PCR was the method, and the copy in TCRdb shows in-frame clones only, minus some. In the table there are approximately 330,000 clones, around 67% of which are singletons. About this clone itself: What it recognizes is unknown.

Sequenced material: memory CD4+ T cells sorted from blood. The subset here: CD45RA-negative fraction. The sequence was obtained from a man aged 30 to 39 in good health.

CDR3 amino acids: CARSPPASAKHTDTQYF. CDR3 coding DNA: TGTGCCAGAAGCCCCCCGGCTAGCGCCAAACACACAGATACGCAGTATTTT. The chain links TRBV5-3 to TRBJ2-3, with D perhaps matching TRBD2 (6 bases). TRBV5-3 falls under the ORF class, with uncertain function. The CDR3 consists of 17 residues. V was shortened by 4 bases and J by 2 bases, with 20 bases between the two germline ends.